This T cell receptor (beta chain) comes out of a study of CD8 T cells in ankylosing spondylitis. Findings of the study overall: A motif of seven or eight highly homologous TCR beta variants was seen as apparently characteristic of ankylosing spondylitis blood.

A few counts support this clonotype. Its antigen remains unidentified. The length of the CDR3 is 15 residues. Germline V gene sequence: CDR1 MNHEY, CDR2 SVGAGI. V lost 4 bases, J lost 4 bases, and 14 bases lay in between. TCRdb itself ran the 5' RACE reads through MiXCR, one entry per CDR3 protein. The table has around 300,000 distinct CDR3 sequences, around 21% seen once. The receptor was isolated from a female donor with ankylosing spondylitis or in good health (not recorded which). The chain employs TRBV6-5 and TRBJ1-3; D remains ambiguous. Sequenced: blood, either unsorted or a sorted T cell fraction (not recorded which). The CDR3: CASSSPVAWGNTIYF. The CDR3 DNA is TGTGCCAGCAGTTCCCCAGTCGCTTGGGGAAACACCATATATTTT.